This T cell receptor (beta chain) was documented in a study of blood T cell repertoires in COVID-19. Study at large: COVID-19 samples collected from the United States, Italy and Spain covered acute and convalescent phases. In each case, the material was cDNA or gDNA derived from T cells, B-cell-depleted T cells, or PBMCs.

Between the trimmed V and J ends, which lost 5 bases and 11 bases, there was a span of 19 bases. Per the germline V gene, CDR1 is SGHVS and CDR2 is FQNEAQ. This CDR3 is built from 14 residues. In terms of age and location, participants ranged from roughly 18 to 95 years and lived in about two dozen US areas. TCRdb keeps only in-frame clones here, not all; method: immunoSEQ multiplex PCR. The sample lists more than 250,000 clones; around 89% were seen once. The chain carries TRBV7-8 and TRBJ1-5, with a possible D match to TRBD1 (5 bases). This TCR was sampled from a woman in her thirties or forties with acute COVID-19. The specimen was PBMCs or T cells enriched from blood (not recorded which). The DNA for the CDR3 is TGTGCCAGCAGCCCCTGGGAAGGTTTCAGGGCCCAGCATTTT. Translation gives CASSPWEGFRAQHF.